One sample yielded the 29 T cell receptor beta chains listed below, sequenced in a study of early T cells in non-severe SARS-CoV-2 infection. Each CDR3 protein is one row after TCRdb ran MiXCR on the 5' RACE reads. The sample includes roughly 69,000 distinct CDR3 sequences, 8.5% to 10% of them seen just once. The sample consisted of whole blood. The receptors here all came from an adult who was a healthcare worker with PCR-confirmed SARS-CoV-2 infection or an uninfected control (not recorded which).

This clonotype appeared a few times. The chain has TRBV20-1 and TRBJ1-1; no clear D gene. The CDR3 loop spans 14 amino acids. In germline, CDR1 is DFQATT, CDR2 SNEGSKA (reference sequence). V gave up 1 base and J gave up 1 base, with 10 bases separating them. The chain's CDR3 is CSARVHPRNTEAFF. The CDR3 DNA reads TGCAGTGCTAGAGTCCACCCTCGGAACACTGAAGCTTTCTTT.

The V call is TRBV29-1, the J call TRBJ1-2, with D tentatively TRBD1 (5 bases). Trimming removed 3 bases at V and 7 bases at J, with 12 bases between. The CDR3 totals 12 residues. Looked up from germline, CDR1 is SQVTM and CDR2 is ANQGSEA. DNA of the CDR3: TGCAGCGTTGATAGCAGGGACTCTGGCTACACCTTC. It yields the protein CSVDSRDSGYTF. The full variable domain, rest sourced from reference TRBV29-1 and TRBJ1-2, is SAVISQKPSRDICQRGTSLTIQCQVDSQVTMMFWYRQQPGQSLTLIATANQGSEATYESGFVIDKFPISRPNLTFSTLTVSNMSPEDSSIYLCSVDSRDSGYTFGSGTRLTVV.

This clonotype appeared many times. The genes are TRBV14 and TRBJ2-2; D possibly uses TRBD1 or TRBD2 (5 bases each). The CDR3 extends over 16 amino acids. Germline-derived CDR1 and CDR2 are SGHDN and FVKESK. V lost 3 bases and J 4 bases, leaving 15 bases between the germline ends. The CDR3 coding sequence is TGTGCCAGCAGCCAGATCCCGGGACGCGGCACCGGGGAGCTGTTTTTT. Encoded protein: CASSQIPGRGTGELFF. Full variable domain (rest looked up from reference TRBV14 and TRBJ2-2): EAGVTQFPSHSVIEKGQTVTLRCDPISGHDNLYWYRRVMGKEIKFLLHFVKESKQDESGMPNNRFLAERTGGTYSTLKVQPAELEDSGVYFCASSQIPGRGTGELFFGEGSRLTVL.

The CDR3 loop is CSASNPTSGSYNEQFF. The CDR3 region has the DNA TGCAGTGCTAGTAATCCGACTAGCGGGTCCTACAATGAGCAGTTCTTC. V gene TRBV20-1 combines with J gene TRBJ2-1; 10 nucleotides agree with TRBD2. CDR1 is DFQATT, CDR2 SNEGSKA, per germline (reference sequence). There are 16 residues in the CDR3. With V trimmed by 3 bases and J by 1 base, 6 bases remained unmatched.

The chain recombines TRBV6-6 with TRBJ2-3; D is unclear. The CDR3 extends over 13 amino acids. V lost 6 bases and J 2 bases, leaving 9 bases between the germline ends. CDR1 is MNHNY, CDR2 SVGAGI, per germline (reference sequence). CDR3 nucleotide sequence: TGTGCCAGCAGCCTGATAAACACAGATACGCAGTATTTT. Translating it yields CASSLINTDTQYF.

Many counts were recorded for this clonotype. This chain connects TRBV30 to TRBJ2-7; the D gene is possibly TRBD2 (5 bases). The CDR3 runs 13 residues. Germline V gene lookup returns CDR1 GTSNPN and CDR2 SVGIG (reference sequence). Deletions cut 1 base from V and 0 bases from J, with 7 bases between. Here the CDR3 reads CAWSDGDSYEQYF. DNA for the CDR3: TGTGCCTGGAGTGACGGGGACTCCTACGAGCAGTACTTC.

This chain uses TRBV19 with TRBJ2-1; 12 bases agree with TRBD2. The germline V gene encodes CDR1 LNHDA and CDR2 SQIVND (reference sequence). V was clipped by 4 bases and J by 10 bases; unmatched bases: 14. This CDR3 is built from 17 residues. The CDR3 protein is CASSTTPRLAGVEEQFF. DNA of the CDR3: TGTGCCAGTAGTACCACCCCTCGACTAGCGGGAGTAGAAGAGCAGTTCTTC.

The chain combines TRBV20-1 with TRBJ2-5; unclear D gene. The CDR3 covers 10 residues. Germline CDR1 reads DFQATT; CDR2 reads SNEGSKA (reference sequence). Trimming left V 3 bases short and J 5 bases short, with 4 bases between. The CDR3, as DNA: TGCAGTGCTAGGCGGGAGACCCAGTACTTC. Translating gives CSARRETQYF.

V usage is TRBV29-1 and J usage is TRBJ2-7, with a possible D match to TRBD1 (5 bases). The CDR3 contains 14 residues. Germline V lookup: CDR1 SQVTM, CDR2 ANQGSEA. V was cut by 3 bases and J by 1 base, with 13 bases left in between. CDR3 sequence (DNA): TGCAGCGTTGAGGGGCAGAAAGTTTCCTACGAGCAGTACTTC. Amino acid sequence: CSVEGQKVSYEQYF.

This clonotype was seen a handful of times. V and J are TRBV2 and TRBJ2-3; 7 nucleotides align to TRBD2. The CDR3 loop spans 15 amino acids. The germline V gene encodes CDR1 SNHLY and CDR2 FYNNEI. With V trimmed by 4 bases and J by 0 bases, 4 bases remained unmatched. The CDR3 nucleotides read TGTGCCAGCAGTGGGGGAGGGGCAAGCACAGATACGCAGTATTTT. Its protein product is CASSGGGASTDTQYF.

This clonotype appeared many times. The chain has TRBV29-1 and TRBJ1-2; D not resolved. The germline V gene encodes CDR1 SQVTM and CDR2 ANQGSEA. With 4 bases removed from V and 2 bases from J, the gap between germline ends came to 5 bases. This CDR3 has 11 amino acids. DNA for the CDR3: TGCAGCGTTGGAGGAAACTATGGCTACACCTTC. It codes for CSVGGNYGYTF.

This clonotype was detected many times. This chain joins TRBV7-9 and TRBJ1-1; D unclear. The length of the CDR3 is 14 residues. Germline CDR1 is SEHNR and CDR2 is FQNEAQ (reference sequence). V was cut by 0 bases and J by 1 base, with 6 bases left in between. The CDR3 loop reads CASSLARQNTEAFF. The CDR3 DNA reads TGTGCCAGCAGCTTAGCCAGACAGAACACTGAAGCTTTCTTT.

This clonotype showed up many times. This chain connects TRBV27 to TRBJ2-7; 8 bases match TRBD1. The trim removed 8 bases at V and 6 bases at J, leaving 6 bases unmatched. This CDR3 contains 12 residues. The germline CDR1 and CDR2 sequences are MNHEY and SMNVEV (reference sequence). The CDR3 protein is CASGGQGIEQYF. The CDR3 DNA sequence: TGTGCCAGCGGAGGACAGGGTATCGAGCAGTACTTC.

The V call is TRBV5-5, the J call TRBJ2-2, with 9 positions matching TRBD1. This CDR3 is built from 19 residues. V lost 1 base and J lost 5; bases outside the gene matches: 15. Germline V lookup: CDR1 SGHKS, CDR2 YYEKEE (reference sequence). CDR3: CASSLTGGTGTMLTGELFF. CDR3 DNA sequence: TGTGCCAGCAGCTTGACAGGGGGCACCGGGACTATGCTAACCGGGGAGCTGTTTTTT.

This chain links TRBV5-5 with TRBJ2-1, with 10 bases identical to TRBD1. This CDR3 spans 16 amino acids. The germline V gene encodes CDR1 SGHKS and CDR2 YYEKEE (reference sequence). The V and J ends lost 2 bases and 2 bases, in that order; junction bases with no gene match: 4. The CDR3, as DNA: TGTGCCAGCAGCTTAGGACAGGGGGAAACCTACAATGAGCAGTTCTTC. Amino acid sequence: CASSLGQGETYNEQFF.

This clonotype was counted only a few times. This chain joins TRBV2 and TRBJ2-1; perhaps TRBD2 as D (6 bases). Germline V gene sequence: CDR1 SNHLY, CDR2 FYNNEI. V was trimmed by 7 bases and J by 3 bases, leaving 19 bases between them. This CDR3 contains 16 residues. The chain's CDR3 is CASTGAGLTGYNEQFF. The DNA for the CDR3 is TGTGCCAGCACCGGAGCGGGCCTAACCGGCTACAATGAGCAGTTCTTC.

This clonotype was counted at least ten times. The gene calls are TRBV9 and TRBJ2-3; TRBD1 aligns across 9 bases. The CDR3 loop spans 15 amino acids. Germline CDR1 SGDLS, CDR2 YYNGEE. The ends lost 4 bases at V and 5 bases at J; junction bases unmatched: 8. The CDR3: CASSSPGQGIDTQYF. Written as DNA, the CDR3 is TGTGCCAGCAGCTCGCCGGGACAGGGTATAGATACGCAGTATTTT.

This clonotype has more than one count but fewer than ten. The chain has TRBV4-1 and TRBJ1-3; 9 bases agree with TRBD1. CDR1 is MGHRA and CDR2 is YSYEKL in the germline V gene. The CDR3 runs 15 residues. V lost 3 bases to trimming and J lost 5 bases; unmatched junction nucleotides: 5. For the CDR3, the DNA is TGCGCCAGCAGCCACCGGGACAGGGAAAGAAACACCATATATTTT. It encodes CASSHRDRERNTIYF.

This clonotype appeared many times. This rearrangement joins TRBV29-1 to TRBJ2-7; TRBD2 matches 8 bases. With 4 bases clipped from V and 3 bases from J, the junction kept 8 bases outside the gene matches. Germline V gene lookup returns CDR1 SQVTM and CDR2 ANQGSEA. This CDR3 has 14 amino acids. In nucleotides, the CDR3 is TGCAGCGTTGCGCTACTAAGCGGGAGCTACGAGCAGTACTTC. Protein: CSVALLSGSYEQYF.

This clonotype was seen repeatedly, ten times or more. The V call is TRBV7-3, the J call TRBJ2-3; weak D call: TRBD2 (5 bases). The germline CDR1 and CDR2 sequences are SGHTA and FQGTGA. This CDR3 comprises 16 residues. The V end lost 5 bases, the J end lost 4 bases, and 19 bases lay between the germline ends. The CDR3 bases are TGTGCCAGCAGCCCCTCGGTTGCCGGGGTGCCAGATACGCAGTATTTT. Translation: CASSPSVAGVPDTQYF.

This clonotype was counted many times. The J gene is TRBJ2-1, the V gene TRBV7-9; 9 nucleotides agree with TRBD2. Per the germline V gene, CDR1 is SEHNR and CDR2 is FQNEAQ (reference sequence). This CDR3 has 12 residues. The junction had 0 bases not matched to a gene; V was cut back by 5 bases and J by 7 bases. The CDR3 loop reads CASSGLANEQFF. The CDR3 nucleotides are TGTGCCAGCAGCGGACTAGCGAATGAGCAGTTCTTC.

The rearrangement uses TRBV6-2 or TRBV6-3 and TRBJ2-1; 8 positions match TRBD2. V shed 2 bases and J 2 bases; nucleotides not matched to a gene: 8. The length of the CDR3 is 17 residues. Per germline, CDR1 MNHEY and CDR2 SVGEGT. The CDR3 DNA reads TGTGCCAGCAGTTACCAACTAAGCGGGAGTACCTACAATGAGCAGTTCTTC. As protein: CASSYQLSGSTYNEQFF.

This clonotype was picked up a small number of times. The V gene is TRBV30, the J gene TRBJ1-2, with D hard to call. Germline V CDR1 and CDR2: GTSNPN, SVGIG (reference sequence). Trimming removed 3 bases at V and 1 base at J, with 6 bases between. The CDR3 length is 12 residues. The CDR3 nucleotides are TGTGCCTGGAGCGGCAGTAACTATGGCTACACCTTC. This sequence encodes CAWSGSNYGYTF.

This clonotype was observed many times. V and J are TRBV4-1 and TRBJ2-1; the match to TRBD1 covers 7 bases. The germline gives CDR1 MGHRA, CDR2 YSYEKL. V shed 2 bases and J 7 bases; nucleotides not matched to a gene: 5. The CDR3 is 14 residues long. DNA for the CDR3: TGCGCCAGCAGCCAATCTCGGGACAGTAATGAGCAGTTCTTC. Its protein product is CASSQSRDSNEQFF.

The chain combines TRBV29-1 with TRBJ2-5; unclear D gene. This CDR3 is 11 amino acids long. The germline CDR1 and CDR2 sequences are SQVTM and ANQGSEA. Trimming removed 2 bases at V and 5 bases at J, with 6 bases between. The DNA for the CDR3 is TGCAGCGTTGAAAAGGGTGAGACCCAGTACTTC. Amino acids: CSVEKGETQYF.

The sample holds a few counts of this clonotype. The CDR3 sequence is CASSQASGGASYNEQFF. CDR3 DNA sequence: TGCGCCAGCAGCCAAGCTTCAGGAGGGGCTTCCTACAATGAGCAGTTCTTC. The chain uses TRBV4-3 and TRBJ2-1, with D possibly TRBD2 on 6 matching bases. The CDR3 runs to 17 residues. Germline V gene sequence: CDR1 LGHNA, CDR2 YSLEER. Trimming cost V 1 base and J 1 base, with 14 bases left between them.

This clonotype showed up just once. The chain links TRBV7-8 to TRBJ2-5; no clear D. The CDR3 is made up of 11 amino acids. Trimming removed 7 bases from V and 9 bases from J, with 12 bases in between. CDR1 and CDR2 (germline): SGHVS, FQNEAQ. This CDR3 reads CASTRHEAQYF. CDR3 in DNA: TGTGCCAGCACCCGTCATGAGGCCCAGTACTTC.

This clonotype appeared many times. The chain has TRBV6-6 and TRBJ2-1; the D gene could be TRBD1 or TRBD2 (5 bases each). V lost 5 bases, J lost 15 bases, and 14 bases lay in between. CDR3 size: 11 residues. Germline CDR1 and CDR2: MNHNY and SVGAGI (reference sequence). CDR3 sequence reads: CASSREWGRFF. The CDR3 DNA reads as TGTGCCAGCAGTAGGGAGTGGGGACGGTTCTTC.

This clonotype was picked up a small number of times. The V call is TRBV2, the J call TRBJ1-1; D uncertain. The length of the CDR3 is 16 residues. V lost 2 bases to trimming and J lost 11 bases, with 24 bases between them. From germline, CDR1 is SNHLY and CDR2 FYNNEI. CDR3 in amino acids: CASSETYHEVLLEAFF. DNA of the CDR3: TGTGCCAGCAGTGAAACCTACCATGAGGTGTTGTTGGAGGCTTTCTTT.